This T cell receptor (beta chain) was sequenced in a study of shared clonotypes between healthy human individuals. Study overall: Per-donor plates numbered three CD4 naive, three CD4 memory, two CD8 naive and one CD8 memory. Study outcomes and limitations: Few donors restricted represented genetic and exposure-history diversity.

The assay was carried out at the deep level. Data came from immunoSEQ multiplex PCR; TCRdb stores just in-frame clones and leaves some out. The sample contains roughly 2.4 million clones, around 95% of which appear only once. Germline V gene sequence: CDR1 SGHAT, CDR2 FQNNGV. V dropped 3 bases and J dropped 6 bases, with 17 bases sitting between them. The length of the CDR3 is 16 residues. The healthy adult donors were HIV-negative and reported no recent acute infections or vaccinations. As to this clone: Its antigen remains unknown.

The sample was naive CD4+ T cells sorted from blood. Specified subset: CD45RA+ positively selected. This sequence joins TRBV11-2 and TRBJ2-2; D gene ambiguous. This clonotype originated in a man aged 18 to 29 in good health. This CDR3 reads CASSFGSRNGAGELFF. CDR3 sequence (DNA): TGTGCCAGCAGCTTCGGCTCGCGCAATGGGGCCGGGGAGCTGTTTTTT.